The 24 T cell receptor beta chains given below trace back to one sample, sequenced in a study of shared clonotypes between healthy human individuals. The table came from immunoSEQ multiplex PCR; TCRdb's copy has only in-frame clones and leaves some out. The table records some 650,000 clones, around 97% of them present only once. Source material: naive CD4+ T cells sorted from blood. Subset denoted: CD45RA+ positively selected. These receptors were taken from a woman in her 30s in good health.

This clone was found once. The chain links TRBV4-1 to TRBJ1-4, with no clear D. Per the germline V gene, CDR1 is MGHRA and CDR2 is YSYEKL. The V end lost 4 bases, the J end lost 7 bases, and 10 bases lay between the germline ends. CDR3 length equals 13 residues. The CDR3 nucleotides are TGCGCCAGCAGCCGAATGGGAATTGAAAAACTGTTTTTT. This sequence encodes CASSRMGIEKLFF.

The chain uses TRBV6-1 and TRBJ2-7, with 11 bases that match TRBD2. Germline assignment: CDR1 MNHNS and CDR2 SASEGT. CDR3 length equals 14 residues. J lost 2 bases, V lost 4 bases, and 1 base had no gene match. CDR3 protein: CASSATSGAYEQYF. In DNA form, the CDR3 reads TGTGCCAGCAGTGCGACTAGCGGGGCCTACGAGCAGTACTTC.

This chain links TRBV7-9 with TRBJ1-6; possibly TRBD1 for D (5 bases). Deletions cut 5 bases from V and 2 bases from J, with 10 bases between. The germline V gene encodes CDR1 SEHNR and CDR2 FQNEAQ (reference sequence). The CDR3 spans 15 residues. The CDR3 region is CASSLPGPYNSPLHF. The DNA of the CDR3 is TGTGCCAGCAGCCTACCGGGACCCTATAATTCACCCCTCCACTTT.

The chain recombines TRBV6-1 with TRBJ2-7; D is uncertain. CDR3 length equals 14 residues. Looked up from germline, CDR1 is MNHNS and CDR2 is SASEGT. Trimming left V 4 bases short and J 0 bases short, with 10 bases between. This CDR3 reads CASSVSKSSYEQYF. CDR3 nucleotides: TGTGCCAGCAGTGTGTCGAAGAGCTCCTACGAGCAGTACTTC.

The chain recombines TRBV18 with TRBJ1-1, with D perhaps TRBD1 (6 bases). The CDR3 sequence is 15 residues long. Germline assignment: CDR1 KGHSH and CDR2 LQKENI. The germline V and J ends were trimmed by 2 bases and 3 bases, with 13 bases remaining between them. The CDR3 loop is CASSPGGAWDTEAFF. The CDR3, as DNA: TGTGCCAGCTCACCAGGGGGCGCTTGGGACACTGAAGCTTTCTTT. Full variable domain (remainder filled in from reference TRBV18 and TRBJ1-1): NAGVMQNPRHLVRRRGQEARLRCSPMKGHSHVYWYRQLPEEGLKFMVYLQKENIIDESGMPKERFSAEFPKEGPSILRIQQVVRGDSAAYFCASSPGGAWDTEAFFGQGTRLTVV.

The V call is TRBV19, the J call TRBJ2-3; 8 positions agree with TRBD2. The CDR3 is 16 amino acids. Trimming at V came to 6 bases and at J to 2 bases, leaving 10 bases not matched to a gene. Looked up from germline, CDR1 is LNHDA and CDR2 is SQIVND (reference sequence). CDR3 in amino acids: CASRSISGINTDTQYF. The CDR3 bases are TGTGCCAGTAGATCTATTAGCGGGATAAACACAGATACGCAGTATTTT.

The chain has TRBV5-1 and TRBJ2-5; TRBD1 matches at 9 bases. The end of the DNA fits TRBJ2-7 better, so the J call may be wrong. This CDR3 region has 15 residues. In germline, CDR1 is SGHRS, CDR2 YFSETQ. CDR3 DNA: TGCGCCAGCAGCCCTGGGACAGGGCTCTCCTACGAGCAGTACTTC. Its translation is CASSPGTGLSYEQYF.

The rearrangement links TRBV28 to TRBJ2-7; D is possibly TRBD2 (6 bases). The CDR3 is made up of 12 amino acids. V was pared by 10 bases and J by 0 bases, with 10 bases between. CDR1 is MDHEN and CDR2 is SYDVKM in the germline V gene. The CDR3 sequence is CATRGSSYEQYF. CDR3 bases: TGTGCCACCCGGGGGAGCTCCTACGAGCAGTACTTC.

The chain employs TRBV4-1 and TRBJ1-1; 8 bases fit TRBD1. Germline V gene data show CDR1 as MGHRA and CDR2 as YSYEKL. This CDR3 spans 16 amino acids. V shed 5 bases and J 4 bases; nucleotides not matched to a gene: 12. The CDR3 DNA reads as TGCGCCAGCAGCACCCACTCGACAGGGGTGGGCACTGAAGCTTTCTTT. Protein product: CASSTHSTGVGTEAFF.

The chain recombines TRBV5-1 with TRBJ2-3; 9 nucleotides agree with TRBD1. The J segment lost 2 bases and the V segment lost 7 bases, leaving 8 bases of the junction unmatched. There are 15 residues in the CDR3. The germline gives CDR1 SGHRS, CDR2 YFSETQ. CDR3 bases: TGCGCCAGCGCCTTATGGGACAGGGACACAGATACGCAGTATTTT. This encodes CASALWDRDTDTQYF. The full variable domain, completed using reference TRBV5-1 and TRBJ2-3, is KAGVTQTPRYLIKTRGQQVTLSCSPISGHRSVSWYQQTPGQGLQFLFEYFSETQRNKGNFPGRFSGRQFSNSRSEMNVSTLELGDSALYLCASALWDRDTDTQYFGPGTRLTVL.

V usage is TRBV19 and J usage is TRBJ2-5; maybe TRBD2 (6 bases). The CDR3 consists of 13 residues. The V and J ends lost 4 bases and 2 bases respectively, with 8 bases between them. Germline V gives CDR1 LNHDA, CDR2 SQIVND (reference sequence). CDR3 in DNA: TGTGCCAGTAGTAAACTAGCACAAGAGACCCAGTACTTC. It encodes CASSKLAQETQYF.

The genes are TRBV9 and TRBJ2-5, with TRBD2 matching over 11 bases. Germline CDR1 reads SGDLS; CDR2 reads YYNGEE. V was pared by 3 bases and J by 5 bases, with 9 bases of the junction left unmatched. The CDR3 has 16 amino acids. The CDR3 spells CASSGSGTSGRETQYF. The CDR3 coding sequence is TGTGCCAGCAGCGGATCTGGGACTAGCGGAAGGGAGACCCAGTACTTC.

Remarks on this clone: The sample contains more than one DNA sequence encoding this CDR3. The rearrangement joins TRBV28 to TRBJ2-7; D gene unclear. V gave up 2 bases and J gave up 1 base, with 3 bases separating them. CDR1 is MDHEN, CDR2 SYDVKM, per germline. The CDR3 runs to 12 residues. As DNA, the CDR3 is TGTGCCAGCAGTTTAGAATCCTACGAGCAGTACTTC. Its protein product is CASSLESYEQYF. The variable domain in full, completed from reference TRBV28 and TRBJ2-7, reads DVKVTQSSRYLVKRTGEKVFLECVQDMDHENMFWYRQDPGLGLRLIYFSYDVKMKEKGDIPEGYSVSREKKERFSLILESASTNQTSMYLCASSLESYEQYFGPGTRLTVT.

The chain is built from TRBV2 and TRBJ2-5; TRBD2 agrees at 8 bases. The CDR3 extends over 13 amino acids. Germline V lookup: CDR1 SNHLY, CDR2 FYNNEI. V was pared by 4 bases and J by 7 bases, with 5 bases of the junction left unmatched. Here the CDR3 DNA reads TGTGCCAGCAGTGTAGCGGGAACCCTGACCCAGTACTTC. Encoded protein: CASSVAGTLTQYF.

Only one count was recorded for this clone. This sample includes further DNA sequences coding for the same CDR3. The chain joins TRBV6-6 to TRBJ2-7, with 8 bases fitting TRBD1. Germline V gene data show CDR1 as MNHNY and CDR2 as SVGAGI (reference sequence). This CDR3 region has 13 residues. V was pared by 5 bases and J by 4 bases, with 4 bases of the junction left unmatched. This CDR3 is CASSRQGTYEQYF. CDR3 coding DNA: TGTGCCAGCAGTCGACAGGGGACATACGAGCAGTACTTC.

The rearrangement links TRBV28 to TRBJ2-3, with D tentatively TRBD1 (5 bases). Germline values: CDR1 MDHEN, CDR2 SYDVKM. The CDR3 extends over 15 amino acids. V was cut by 3 bases and J by 2 bases, with 12 bases left in between. The CDR3 reads CASSLFQGPTDTQYF. The DNA for the CDR3 is TGTGCCAGCAGTTTGTTTCAGGGCCCCACAGATACGCAGTATTTT.

J is TRBJ1-2 and V is TRBV29-1, with 9 bases identical to TRBD1. With V trimmed by 3 bases and J by 7 bases, 3 bases remained unmatched. The CDR3 runs to 12 residues. Germline V gene sequence: CDR1 SQVTM, CDR2 ANQGSEA. CDR3 bases: TGCAGCGTTGAGGACAGGGGACTTGGCTACACCTTC. It encodes CSVEDRGLGYTF.

This clone has only one observation. The CDR3 DNA reads as TGTGCCTGGACCTTAAAGGGTAGCGGGACGGCTGGAGATACGCAGTATTTT. It translates to CAWTLKGSGTAGDTQYF. The chain uses TRBV30 and TRBJ2-3, with 8 bases aligning to TRBD2. Losses at the gene ends were 4 bases for V and 5 bases for J; bases not matched to a gene: 17. This CDR3 spans 17 amino acids. Per germline, CDR1 GTSNPN and CDR2 SVGIG (reference sequence).

V and J are TRBV6-6 and TRBJ2-3, with D perhaps matching TRBD1 or TRBD2 (6 bases each). This CDR3 is built from 14 residues. V was trimmed by 4 bases and J by 5 bases, leaving 13 bases between them. The germline gives CDR1 MNHNY, CDR2 SVGAGI (reference sequence). The CDR3 reads CASSSRGRVDTQYF. DNA for the CDR3: TGTGCCAGCAGTTCACGGGGGCGGGTAGATACGCAGTATTTT.

The chain links TRBV6-4 to TRBJ2-1; 10 bases line up with TRBD2. The CDR3 consists of 15 residues. With 5 bases clipped from V and 9 bases from J, the junction kept 10 bases outside the gene matches. CDR1 and CDR2 from the germline V gene are MRHNA and SNTAGT. CDR3: CASSTLAGELSEQFF. The DNA of the CDR3 is TGTGCCAGCAGTACGCTAGCGGGAGAATTGAGTGAGCAGTTCTTC.

This chain uses TRBV19 with TRBJ2-3; D gene uncertain. Germline V gene sequence: CDR1 LNHDA, CDR2 SQIVND (reference sequence). Trimming left V 5 bases short and J 3 bases short, with 9 bases between. There are 13 residues in the CDR3. The CDR3 protein is CASSWVGTDTQYF. Written as DNA, the CDR3 is TGTGCCAGTAGTTGGGTAGGAACAGATACGCAGTATTTT.

This rearrangement joins TRBV9 to TRBJ2-3, with 8 bases aligning to TRBD2. Germline V lookup: CDR1 SGDLS, CDR2 YYNGEE. The J segment lost 3 bases and the V segment lost 0 bases, leaving 6 bases of the junction unmatched. The CDR3 contains 16 residues. The CDR3 here is CASSVGGSGTTDTQYF. CDR3 in DNA: TGTGCCAGCAGCGTAGGGGGTAGCGGGACAACAGATACGCAGTATTTT. The full variable domain, rest sourced from reference TRBV9 and TRBJ2-3, is DSGVTQTPKHLITATGQRVTLRCSPRSGDLSVYWYQQSLDQGLQFLIQYYNGEERAKGNILERFSAQQFPDLHSELNLSSLELGDSALYFCASSVGGSGTTDTQYFGPGTRLTVL.

V usage is TRBV5-1 and J usage is TRBJ2-3; 7 nucleotides line up with TRBD1. CDR1 is SGHRS and CDR2 is YFSETQ in the germline V gene. The CDR3 spans 16 residues. Trimming at V came to 3 bases and at J to 4 bases, leaving 11 bases not matched to a gene. As DNA, the CDR3 is TGCGCCAGCAGCTACGGGACAGCCGGGCAGGCAGATACGCAGTATTTT. It codes for CASSYGTAGQADTQYF.

V and J are TRBV6-5 and TRBJ2-7; perhaps D is TRBD1 or TRBD2 (6 bases each). V gave up 4 bases and J gave up 3 bases, with 16 bases separating them. The CDR3 spans 15 residues. Germline values: CDR1 MNHEY, CDR2 SVGAGI. CDR3 coding DNA: TGTGCCAGCAGTTCGCCGGGCAGGGGACTCTACGAGCAGTACTTC. It specifies CASSSPGRGLYEQYF.